This record covers a single TCR beta chain. Germline assignment: CDR1 KGHSH and CDR2 LQKENI. The CDR3 has 13 amino acids. With 5 bases removed from V and 1 base from J, the gap between germline ends came to 9 bases. This entry is derived from a study of technical replicates of blood from several donors. Produced via immunoSEQ multiplex PCR; TCRdb's table is partial and in-frame only. This table has 70,000 to 80,000 clones, almost 98% appearing once. This clonotype was sampled from a human donor in good health. The chain combines TRBV18 with TRBJ2-7, with D perhaps matching TRBD1 (6 bases). The sequenced sample was T cells isolated from PBMCs. For the CDR3, the DNA is TGTGCCAGCTCATCCGGACAGTCCTACGAGCAGTACTTC. Translated: CASSSGQSYEQYF.